These 29 T cell receptor beta chains share one sample of origin, sequenced in a study of read filtering for tumor transcriptome and immune sequencing. Molecular barcoded adaptors covering alpha/delta and beta/gamma chains were used on around 400 ng RNA. TCRdb passed the reads through MiXCR, listing each CDR3 protein once. Found here are tens of thousands of distinct CDR3 sequences, roughly an eighth of them singletons; the top ten hold about 30%. The source material was a population of CD138-negative cells sorted from bone marrow. These receptors were obtained from a donor at least 40 years old with multiple myeloma.

This clonotype appeared many times. Here the CDR3 reads CASSPGGGDYEQYF. The CDR3 region has the DNA TGTGCCAGCAGTCCGGGGGGGGGCGACTACGAGCAGTACTTC. This chain links TRBV7-6 with TRBJ2-7; 8 nucleotides align to TRBD2. This CDR3 spans 14 amino acids. V lost 6 bases and J lost 3; bases outside the gene matches: 7. Germline V gives CDR1 SGHVS, CDR2 FNYEAQ.

This clonotype was counted at least ten times. The chain recombines TRBV7-2 with TRBJ2-3, with D tentatively TRBD2 (6 bases). Germline loops: CDR1 SGHTA, CDR2 FQGNSA. V dropped 10 bases and J dropped 1 base, with 24 bases sitting between them. The CDR3 runs to 17 residues. CDR3 coding DNA: TGTGCCACCCACGTGGAGGAGGGTATTTCCCGCACAGATACGCAGTATTTT. Its protein is CATHVEEGISRTDTQYF.

This clonotype has only a few counts. The rearrangement uses TRBV7-2 and TRBJ2-1; TRBD1 is a possible D gene (5 bases). With 4 bases removed from V and 8 bases from J, the gap between germline ends came to 9 bases. CDR3 size: 12 residues. Germline V lookup: CDR1 SGHTA, CDR2 FQGNSA. DNA for the CDR3: TGTGCCAGCAGCTCGCAGGGATATGAGCAGTTCTTC. Protein sequence: CASSSQGYEQFF.

The table lists this clonotype with many counts. This CDR3 is CSVGTLRGTEAFF. Here the CDR3 DNA reads TGCAGCGTTGGGACCCTAAGGGGCACTGAAGCTTTCTTT. The V call is TRBV29-1, the J call TRBJ1-1; weak D call: TRBD1 (5 bases). The CDR3 runs 13 residues. From germline, CDR1 is SQVTM and CDR2 ANQGSEA. V dropped 4 bases and J dropped 4 bases, with 13 bases sitting between them. Variable domain in full (rest from reference TRBV29-1 and TRBJ1-1): SAVISQKPSRDICQRGTSLTIQCQVDSQVTMMFWYRQQPGQSLTLIATANQGSEATYESGFVIDKFPISRPNLTFSTLTVSNMSPEDSSIYLCSVGTLRGTEAFFGQGTRLTVV.

On this clonotype itself: One junction end disagrees with the germline gene, perhaps due to a read error. The chain carries TRBV2 and TRBJ1-4, with 9 positions matching TRBD1. The germline V gene encodes CDR1 SNHLY and CDR2 FYNNEI. This CDR3 spans 15 amino acids. The CDR3 region has the DNA TGTGCCAACAGTGAAGGGGACAGGGAGAGTGAAAAACTGTTTTTT. Translating gives CANSEGDRESEKLFF.

This clonotype has just a few counts. The CDR3 DNA follows: TGTGCCAGCAGCCAAACTAGCGGGAGAAGTACCGGGGAGCTGTTTTTT. Amino acid sequence: CASSQTSGRSTGELFF. This chain links TRBV5-5 with TRBJ2-2, with 11 bases fitting TRBD2. Germline V lookup: CDR1 SGHKS, CDR2 YYEKEE (reference sequence). The CDR3 is 16 amino acids. V shed 4 bases and J 5 bases; nucleotides not matched to a gene: 7.

CDR3 sequence: CASSEWDGGPNEQYF. The CDR3, as DNA: TGTGCCAGCAGTGAATGGGACGGGGGGCCCAACGAGCAGTACTTC. The chain couples TRBV2 to TRBJ2-7; tentatively, D is TRBD2 (7 bases). The CDR3 extends over 15 amino acids. Trimming cost V 2 bases and J 5 bases, with 16 bases left between them. CDR1 and CDR2 (germline): SNHLY, FYNNEI.

The CDR3 nucleotides are TGTGCCAGCAGTTACACAAACTCCTACGAGCAGTACTTC. Amino acid sequence: CASSYTNSYEQYF. The V gene is TRBV6-2 or TRBV6-3, the J gene TRBJ2-7; D gene unclear. This CDR3 has 13 amino acids. Germline V lookup: CDR1 MNHEY, CDR2 SVGEGT. V lost 2 bases and J lost 0, with 5 bases in between.

V is TRBV7-3 and J is TRBJ2-2; no definite D call. Per germline, CDR1 SGHTA and CDR2 FQGTGA. The CDR3 length is 14 residues. V was clipped by 4 bases and J by 6 bases, with 12 bases between them. The CDR3 protein is CASSSSLGPGELFF. In DNA, the CDR3 is TGTGCCAGCAGCTCGTCACTCGGTCCCGGGGAGCTGTTTTTT.

In its sample, this clonotype was seen many times. The chain links TRBV11-2 to TRBJ2-2, with 7 bases lining up with TRBD1. V dropped 6 bases and J dropped 5; count of bases not matched to a gene: 3. Germline CDR1 and CDR2: SGHAT and FQNNGV. The CDR3 extends over 13 amino acids. The CDR3 region has the DNA TGTGCCAGCAGATTGGGACAGACCGGGGAGCTGTTTTTT. Its translation: CASRLGQTGELFF.

The chain recombines TRBV20-1 with TRBJ2-7; the D gene could be TRBD1 or TRBD2 (5 bases each). The CDR3 covers 13 residues. Per germline, CDR1 DFQATT and CDR2 SNEGSKA (reference sequence). Trimming took off 3 bases at V and 6 bases at J, with 15 bases between the two ends. CDR3 bases: TGCAGTGCTAGCCCCTCTCCGGGGCCCGAGCAGTACTTC. Translated: CSASPSPGPEQYF.

As concerns this clonotype: A much larger clone lies one base from this, so it may be a read error. The V call is TRBV4-3, the J call TRBJ1-1; D remains unclear. V lost 1 base to trimming and J lost 4 bases, with 13 bases between them. Germline V gives CDR1 LGHNA, CDR2 YSLEER. There are 15 residues in the CDR3. The CDR3 nucleotides are TGCGCCAGCAGCCAAGTCACAGCCTCCAGCACTGAAGCTTTCTTT. This gives the protein CASSQVTASSTEAFF.

A note on this clonotype: Relative to the germline gene, one junction end is altered; a read error may explain this. The chain links TRBV20-1 to TRBJ2-5, with 12 bases matching TRBD2. CDR1 is DFQATT and CDR2 is SNEGSKA in the germline V gene (reference sequence). The CDR3 is 12 amino acids. The CDR3 is CSGLAGDETKYF. In DNA, the CDR3 is TGCAGTGGACTAGCGGGAGATGAGACCAAGTACTTC.

The sample holds a few counts of this clonotype. The V call is TRBV30, the J call TRBJ2-3; the D call may be TRBD1 or TRBD2 (5 bases each). Germline loops: CDR1 GTSNPN, CDR2 SVGIG (reference sequence). V lost 1 base to trimming and J lost 0 bases, with 8 bases between them. The CDR3 is 14 amino acids. The CDR3 DNA follows: TGTGCCTGGAGTGGAGGGGCGAGCACAGATACGCAGTATTTT. Amino acids: CAWSGGASTDTQYF. The whole variable domain, filled in from reference TRBV30 and TRBJ2-3, reads SQTIHQWPATLVQPVGSPLSLECTVEGTSNPNLYWYRQAAGRGLQLLFYSVGIGQISSEVPQNLSASRPQDRQFILSSKKLLLSDSGFYLCAWSGGASTDTQYFGPGTRLTVL.

The sample holds many counts of this clonotype. This sequence joins TRBV5-1 and TRBJ2-5; 7 nucleotides line up with TRBD2. The CDR3 contains 14 residues. From germline, CDR1 is SGHRS and CDR2 YFSETQ. V lost 0 bases, J lost 5 bases, and 4 bases stayed unmatched. The chain's CDR3 is CASSLGGSWETQYF. Written as DNA, the CDR3 is TGCGCCAGCAGCTTGGGCGGGAGTTGGGAGACCCAGTACTTC.

There are a few counts of this clonotype. In DNA form, the CDR3 reads TGTGCCAGCAGTTCAGGACTAGCGGGAGATATAGGCACAGATACGCAGTATTTT. Translated: CASSSGLAGDIGTDTQYF. This chain uses TRBV5-4 with TRBJ2-3, with 13 bases identical to TRBD2. CDR1 SGHNT and CDR2 YYREEE come from the germline V gene (reference sequence). The junction had 10 bases not matched to a gene; V was cut back by 5 bases and J by 1 base. This CDR3 is 18 amino acids long.

This clonotype occurred a few times. V and J are TRBV3-1 and TRBJ1-1; D remains unclear. V gave up 0 bases and J gave up 5 bases, with 13 bases separating them. The CDR3 consists of 15 residues. Germline CDR1 reads LGHDT; CDR2 reads YNNKEL (reference sequence). CDR3 region: CASSQDGRTSTEAFF. CDR3 nucleotide sequence: TGTGCCAGCAGCCAAGACGGGAGGACGTCGACTGAAGCTTTCTTT.

This clonotype was seen repeatedly, ten times or more. The rearrangement uses TRBV20-1 and TRBJ2-7; D is ambiguous. V was shortened by 0 bases and J by 2 bases, with 11 bases between the two germline ends. This CDR3 is 14 amino acids long. Germline assignment: CDR1 DFQATT and CDR2 SNEGSKA (reference sequence). The CDR3 bases are TGCAGTGCTAGAGAGAGAAAGGGCCCCTACGAGCAGTACTTC. It codes for CSARERKGPYEQYF.

As for this clonotype: Given a much more abundant clone one base away, this may be a read error. V gene TRBV20-1 combines with J gene TRBJ2-7, with TRBD2 matching 10 bases. In germline, CDR1 is DFQATT, CDR2 SNEGSKA (reference sequence). The CDR3 is 14 residues long. CDR3 sequence (DNA): TGCAGTGCTAGGACTAGCGGGTCCACCTACGGGCAGTACTTC. It is translated as CSARTSGSTYGQYF.

This clonotype was seen many times. V and J are TRBV20-1 and TRBJ2-1; weak D call: TRBD2 (5 bases). Deletions cut 0 bases from V and 4 bases from J, with 13 bases between. This CDR3 comprises 15 residues. Germline-derived CDR1 and CDR2 are DFQATT and SNEGSKA (reference sequence). The CDR3 bases are TGCAGTGCTAGAGAATGGAGCGGATATTACAATGAGCAGTTCTTC. Its protein is CSAREWSGYYNEQFF.

This clonotype was seen ten or more times. CDR3 nucleotides: TGTGCCTGGGCGAGACTAGCGGGATATTCAGATACGCAGTATTTT. It specifies CAWARLAGYSDTQYF. V and J are TRBV30 and TRBJ2-3, with TRBD2 identical over 11 bases. J gave up 4 bases and V 5 bases, and 8 bases lay outside the gene matches. Per germline, CDR1 GTSNPN and CDR2 SVGIG (reference sequence). The CDR3 loop spans 15 amino acids.

As concerns this clonotype: Sequence at one end of the junction differs from germline and may be a read error. The chain joins TRBV7-2 to TRBJ2-5, with unresolved D. CDR3 length: 14 residues. CDR1 and CDR2 (germline): SGHTA, FQGNSA. Here the CDR3 DNA reads TGTGCCAGCAGCTTAGGATTGCAAGGGTGGGCCCAGTGCTTC. Translated, it gives CASSLGLQGWAQCF. The entire variable domain, with the rest obtained from reference TRBV7-2 and TRBJ2-5, is as follows: GAGVSQSPSNKVTEKGKDVELRCDPISGHTALYWYRQSLGQGLEFLIYFQGNSAPDKSGLPSDRFSAERTGGSVSTLTIQRTQQEDSAVYLCASSLGLQGWAQCFGPGTRLLVL.

As regards this clonotype: This CDR3 is missing its conserved last phenylalanine or tryptophan, likely due to a read error. The V call is TRBV20-1, the J call TRBJ1-1; unclear D gene. V was pared by 4 bases and J by 0 bases, with 12 bases between. Germline-derived CDR1 and CDR2 are DFQATT and SNEGSKA (reference sequence). This CDR3 has 14 residues. CDR3 amino acids: CSAKWTGVNTEAFY. For the CDR3, the DNA is TGCAGTGCTAAATGGACGGGTGTGAACACTGAAGCTTTCTAT.

This clonotype was counted many times. The CDR3 bases are TGTGCCAGCATCCTGGGACTAGCGGGATCGTCAAGCGCCGGGGAGCTGTTTTTT. Its translation is CASILGLAGSSSAGELFF. The rearrangement uses TRBV11-2 and TRBJ2-2; 13 nucleotides align to TRBD2. This CDR3 spans 18 amino acids. V lost 7 bases to trimming and J lost 6 bases; unmatched junction nucleotides: 14. CDR1 SGHAT and CDR2 FQNNGV come from the germline V gene. Full variable domain (outside the CDR3, taken from reference TRBV11-2 and TRBJ2-2): EAGVAQSPRYKIIEKRQSVAFWCNPISGHATLYWYQQILGQGPKLLIQFQNNGVVDDSQLPKDRFSAERLKGVDSTLKIQPAKLEDSAVYLCASILGLAGSSSAGELFFGEGSRLTVL.

This clonotype was seen ten or more times. The V call is TRBV20-1, the J call TRBJ2-1; 10 bases map to TRBD1. CDR1 is DFQATT and CDR2 is SNEGSKA in the germline V gene (reference sequence). The length of the CDR3 is 14 residues. The junction had 5 bases not matched to a gene; V was cut back by 3 bases and J by 6 bases. CDR3 DNA: TGCAGTGCTAGCTCCGGGACAGGGGTCAATGAGCAGTTCTTC. As protein: CSASSGTGVNEQFF.

Only a few counts were recorded for this clonotype. One base away lies a much larger clone, so this may be a sequencing read error. The CDR3 does not end in the conserved phenylalanine or tryptophan, so this is likely a read error. V is TRBV7-3 and J is TRBJ2-7, with a possible D match to TRBD1 (6 bases). The CDR3 spans 13 residues. From germline, CDR1 is SGHTA and CDR2 FQGTGA. V was cut by 3 bases and J by 4 bases, with 10 bases left in between. CDR3 nucleotide sequence: TGTGCCAGCAGCTTTGGCAGGGGTTACGAGCAGTACTCC. It codes for CASSFGRGYEQYS.

This clonotype was observed a few times. This rearrangement joins TRBV20-1 to TRBJ2-5; 12 bases fit TRBD2. Looked up from germline, CDR1 is DFQATT and CDR2 is SNEGSKA (reference sequence). V trimming: 4 bases; J trimming: 5 bases; junction bases outside the gene matches: 11. This CDR3 is built from 16 residues. CDR3 residues: CSAKGLAGFGVETQYF. In DNA, the CDR3 is TGCAGTGCTAAGGGACTAGCGGGTTTTGGGGTCGAGACCCAGTACTTC.

This clonotype has at least ten counts. V and J are TRBV30 and TRBJ2-7, with D perhaps matching TRBD2 (5 bases). The CDR3 runs to 12 residues. The V end was cut by 4 bases, the J end by 1 base, with 8 bases between. CDR1 is GTSNPN and CDR2 is SVGIG in the germline V gene (reference sequence). The CDR3 DNA is TGTGCCTGGAAGAGGGAATCCTACGAGCAGTACTTC. This translates into CAWKRESYEQYF.

This clonotype was detected ten times or more. This chain connects TRBV29-1 to TRBJ2-1, with 8 bases fitting TRBD2. The length of the CDR3 is 15 residues. Germline V lookup: CDR1 SQVTM, CDR2 ANQGSEA. With V trimmed by 0 bases and J by 12 bases, 13 bases remained unmatched. CDR3 bases: TGCAGCGTTGAAGATCTACTAGCGGAGGCCGGAGGGCAGTTCTTC. Protein sequence: CSVEDLLAEAGGQFF.